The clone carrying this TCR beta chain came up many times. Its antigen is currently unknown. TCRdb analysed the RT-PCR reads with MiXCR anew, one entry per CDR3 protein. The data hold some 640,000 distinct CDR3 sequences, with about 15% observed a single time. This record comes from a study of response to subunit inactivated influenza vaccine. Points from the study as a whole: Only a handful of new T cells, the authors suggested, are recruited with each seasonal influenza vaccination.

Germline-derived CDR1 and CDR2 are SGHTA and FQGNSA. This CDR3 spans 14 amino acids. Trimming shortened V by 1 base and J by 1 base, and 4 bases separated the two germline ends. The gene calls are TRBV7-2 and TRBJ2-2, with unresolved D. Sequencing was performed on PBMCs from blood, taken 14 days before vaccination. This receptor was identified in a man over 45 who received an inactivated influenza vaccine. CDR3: CASSLEVNTGELFF. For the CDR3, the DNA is TGTGCCAGCAGCTTAGAAGTGAACACCGGGGAGCTGTTTTTT. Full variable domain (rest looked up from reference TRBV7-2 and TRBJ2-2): GAGVSQSPSNKVTEKGKDVELRCDPISGHTALYWYRQSLGQGLEFLIYFQGNSAPDKSGLPSDRFSAERTGGSVSTLTIQRTQQEDSAVYLCASSLEVNTGELFFGEGSRLTVL.